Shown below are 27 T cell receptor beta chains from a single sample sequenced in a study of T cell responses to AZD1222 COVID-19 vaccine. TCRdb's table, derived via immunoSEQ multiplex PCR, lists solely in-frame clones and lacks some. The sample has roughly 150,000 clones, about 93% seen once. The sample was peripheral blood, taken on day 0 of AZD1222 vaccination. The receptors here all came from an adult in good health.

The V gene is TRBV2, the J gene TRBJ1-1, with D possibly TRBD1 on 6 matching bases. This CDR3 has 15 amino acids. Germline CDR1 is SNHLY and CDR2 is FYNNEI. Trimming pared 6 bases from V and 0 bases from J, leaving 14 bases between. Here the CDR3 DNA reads TGTGCCAGCAGGGGGACACGGACCATGAACACTGAAGCTTTCTTT. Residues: CASRGTRTMNTEAFF.

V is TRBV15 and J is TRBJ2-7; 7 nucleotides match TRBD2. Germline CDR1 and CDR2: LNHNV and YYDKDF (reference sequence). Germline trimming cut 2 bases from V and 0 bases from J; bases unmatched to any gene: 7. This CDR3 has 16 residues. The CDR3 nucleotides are TGTGCCACCAGCAGACGGAGCGGGGAATTCTCCTACGAGCAGTACTTC. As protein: CATSRRSGEFSYEQYF.

CDR3 sequence: CTSSQEDGYEQYF. In DNA, the CDR3 is TGCACCAGCAGCCAAGAGGACGGCTACGAGCAGTACTTC. The genes are TRBV1 and TRBJ2-7. TRBV1 is described as a pseudogene. The CDR3 is 13 residues long.

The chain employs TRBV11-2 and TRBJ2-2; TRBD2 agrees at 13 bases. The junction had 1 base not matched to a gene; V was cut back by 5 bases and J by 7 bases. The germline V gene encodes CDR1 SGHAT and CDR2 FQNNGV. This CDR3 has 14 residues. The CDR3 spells CASSRTSGSGELFF. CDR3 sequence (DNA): TGTGCCAGCAGCCGGACTAGCGGGAGCGGGGAGCTGTTTTTT.

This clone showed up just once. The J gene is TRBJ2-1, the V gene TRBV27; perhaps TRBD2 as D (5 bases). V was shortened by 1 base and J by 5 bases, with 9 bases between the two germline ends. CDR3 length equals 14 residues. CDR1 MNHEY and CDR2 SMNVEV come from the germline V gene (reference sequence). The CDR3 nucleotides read TGTGCCAGCAGTTTATGGTCTAGCCACAATGAGCAGTTCTTC. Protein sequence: CASSLWSSHNEQFF.

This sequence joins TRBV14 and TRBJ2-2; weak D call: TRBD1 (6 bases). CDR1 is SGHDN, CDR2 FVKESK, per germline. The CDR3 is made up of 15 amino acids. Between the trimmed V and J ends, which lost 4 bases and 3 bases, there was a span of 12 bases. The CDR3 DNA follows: TGTGCCAGCAGCCCATGGACAGTGGACACCGGGGAGCTGTTTTTT. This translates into CASSPWTVDTGELFF.

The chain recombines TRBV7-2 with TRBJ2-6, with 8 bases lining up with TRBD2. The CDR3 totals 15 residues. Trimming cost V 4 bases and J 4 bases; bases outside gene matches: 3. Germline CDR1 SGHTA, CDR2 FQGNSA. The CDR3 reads CASSSGGLGANVLTF. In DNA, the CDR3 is TGTGCCAGCAGCTCGGGGGGGCTCGGGGCCAACGTCCTGACTTTC.

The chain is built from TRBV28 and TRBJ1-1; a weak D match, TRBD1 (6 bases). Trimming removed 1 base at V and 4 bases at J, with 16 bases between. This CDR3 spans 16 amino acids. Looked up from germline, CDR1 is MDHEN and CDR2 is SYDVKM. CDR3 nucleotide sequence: TGTGCCAGCAGTTTATTGAGGGGAGGGGGGCTCACTGAAGCTTTCTTT. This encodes CASSLLRGGGLTEAFF.

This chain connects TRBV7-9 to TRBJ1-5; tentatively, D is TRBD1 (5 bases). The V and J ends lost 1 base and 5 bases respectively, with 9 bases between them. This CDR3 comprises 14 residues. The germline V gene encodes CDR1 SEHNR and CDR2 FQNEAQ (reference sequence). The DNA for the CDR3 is TGTGCCAGCAGCTTAGAGGGGAGGCATCAGCCCCAGCATTTT. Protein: CASSLEGRHQPQHF.

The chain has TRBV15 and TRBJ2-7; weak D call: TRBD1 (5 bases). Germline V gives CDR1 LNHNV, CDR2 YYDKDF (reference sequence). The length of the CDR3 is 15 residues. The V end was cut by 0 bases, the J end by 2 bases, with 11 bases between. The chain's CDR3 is CATSRDPTETYEQYF. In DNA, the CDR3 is TGTGCCACCAGCAGAGACCCGACAGAGACCTACGAGCAGTACTTC. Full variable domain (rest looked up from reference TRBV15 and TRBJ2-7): DAMVIQNPRYQVTQFGKPVTLSCSQTLNHNVMYWYQQKSSQAPKLLFHYYDKDFNNEADTPDNFQSRRPNTSFCFLDIRSPGLGDTAMYLCATSRDPTETYEQYFGPGTRLTVT.

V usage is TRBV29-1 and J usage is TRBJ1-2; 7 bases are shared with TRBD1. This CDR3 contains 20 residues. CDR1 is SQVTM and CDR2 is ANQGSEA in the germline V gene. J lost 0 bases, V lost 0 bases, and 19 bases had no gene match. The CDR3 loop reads CSVEEGVDHRGAAANYGYTF. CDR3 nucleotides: TGCAGCGTTGAAGAGGGAGTAGACCACAGGGGTGCTGCAGCTAACTATGGCTACACCTTC.

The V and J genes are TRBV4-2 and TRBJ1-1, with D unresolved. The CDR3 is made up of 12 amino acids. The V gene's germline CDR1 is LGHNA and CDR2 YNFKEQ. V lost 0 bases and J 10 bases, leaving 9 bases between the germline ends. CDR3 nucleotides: TGTGCCAGCAGCCAAGATAGGAGTGGAGCTTTCTTT. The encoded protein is CASSQDRSGAFF.

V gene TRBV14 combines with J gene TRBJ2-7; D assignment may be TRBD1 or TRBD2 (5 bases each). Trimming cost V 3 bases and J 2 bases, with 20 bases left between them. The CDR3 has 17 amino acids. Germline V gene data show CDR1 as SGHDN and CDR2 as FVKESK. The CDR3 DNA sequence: TGTGCCAGCAGCCACCCTCGACCGGGACGGATTGCCTACGAGCAGTACTTC. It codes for CASSHPRPGRIAYEQYF.

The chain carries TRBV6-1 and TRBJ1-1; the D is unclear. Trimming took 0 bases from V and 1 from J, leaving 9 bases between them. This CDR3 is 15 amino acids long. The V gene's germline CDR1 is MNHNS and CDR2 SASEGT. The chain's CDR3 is CASSEARTGNTEAFF. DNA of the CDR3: TGTGCCAGCAGTGAAGCGAGGACGGGGAACACTGAAGCTTTCTTT.

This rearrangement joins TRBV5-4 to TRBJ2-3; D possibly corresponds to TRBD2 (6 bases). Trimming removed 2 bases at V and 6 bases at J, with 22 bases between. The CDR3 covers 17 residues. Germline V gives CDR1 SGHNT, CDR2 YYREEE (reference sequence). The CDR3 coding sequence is TGTGCCAGCAGCTTCCAACCTCTAGCGCGCTTGGGTGATACGCAGTATTTT. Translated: CASSFQPLARLGDTQYF.

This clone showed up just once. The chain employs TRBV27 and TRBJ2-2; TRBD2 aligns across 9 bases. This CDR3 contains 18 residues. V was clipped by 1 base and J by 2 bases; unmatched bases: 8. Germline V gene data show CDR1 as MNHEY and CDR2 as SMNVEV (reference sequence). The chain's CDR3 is CASSLFGGLAGNTGELFF. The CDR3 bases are TGTGCCAGCAGTTTATTCGGGGGTCTAGCGGGAAACACCGGGGAGCTGTTTTTT.

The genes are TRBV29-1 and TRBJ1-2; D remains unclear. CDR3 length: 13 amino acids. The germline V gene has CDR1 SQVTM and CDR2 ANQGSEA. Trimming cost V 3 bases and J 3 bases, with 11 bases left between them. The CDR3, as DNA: TGCAGCGTTGAGGAGCTGCTATACTATGGCTACACCTTC. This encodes CSVEELLYYGYTF.

CDR3 residues: CASSNIPTQPQHF. In DNA form, the CDR3 reads TGTGCCAGCAGCAATATACCGACTCAGCCCCAGCATTTT. The chain combines TRBV3-1 (or the pseudogene TRBV3-2) with TRBJ1-5, with D hard to call. CDR1 is LGHDT and CDR2 is YNNKEL in the germline V gene (reference sequence). V lost 5 bases, J lost 6 bases, and 11 bases lay in between. The length of the CDR3 is 13 residues.

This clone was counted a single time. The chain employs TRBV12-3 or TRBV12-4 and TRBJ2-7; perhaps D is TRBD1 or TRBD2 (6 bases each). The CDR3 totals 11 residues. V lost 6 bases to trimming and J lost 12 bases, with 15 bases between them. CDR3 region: CASSNGGGGYF. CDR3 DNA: TGTGCCAGCAGCAACGGGGGCGGAGGGTACTTC.

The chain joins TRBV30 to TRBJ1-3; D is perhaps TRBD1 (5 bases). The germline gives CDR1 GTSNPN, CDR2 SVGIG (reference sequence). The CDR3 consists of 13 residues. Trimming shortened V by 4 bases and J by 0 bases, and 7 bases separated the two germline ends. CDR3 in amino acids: CAWTTDSGNTIYF. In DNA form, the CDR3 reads TGTGCCTGGACGACAGACTCTGGAAACACCATATATTTT.

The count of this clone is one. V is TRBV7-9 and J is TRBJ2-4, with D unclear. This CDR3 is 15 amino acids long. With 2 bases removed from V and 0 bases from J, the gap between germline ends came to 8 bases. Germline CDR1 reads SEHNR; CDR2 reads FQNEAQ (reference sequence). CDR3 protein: CASSLTPVAKNIQYF. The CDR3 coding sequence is TGTGCCAGCAGCTTAACTCCGGTAGCCAAAAACATTCAGTACTTC.

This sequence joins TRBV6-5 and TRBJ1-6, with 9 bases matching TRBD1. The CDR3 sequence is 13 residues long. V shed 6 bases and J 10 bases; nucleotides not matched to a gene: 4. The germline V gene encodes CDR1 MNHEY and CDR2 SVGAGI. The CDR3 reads CASSDRGWSPLHF. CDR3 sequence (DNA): TGTGCCAGCAGCGACAGGGGGTGGTCACCCCTCCACTTT.

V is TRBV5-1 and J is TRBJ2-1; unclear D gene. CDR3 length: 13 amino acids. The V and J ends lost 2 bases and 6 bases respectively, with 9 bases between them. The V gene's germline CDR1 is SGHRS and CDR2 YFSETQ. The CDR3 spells CASSLRQPNEQFF. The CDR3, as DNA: TGCGCCAGCAGCTTAAGACAACCCAATGAGCAGTTCTTC.

The CDR3 sequence is CASSMRPGGTEAFF. In nucleotides, the CDR3 is TGTGCCAGTAGTATGCGGCCGGGGGGCACTGAAGCTTTCTTT. V is TRBV19 and J is TRBJ1-1, with D possibly being TRBD1 (5 bases). The germline V and J ends were trimmed by 3 bases and 4 bases, with 12 bases remaining between them. The CDR3 runs to 14 residues. Germline CDR1 LNHDA, CDR2 SQIVND (reference sequence).

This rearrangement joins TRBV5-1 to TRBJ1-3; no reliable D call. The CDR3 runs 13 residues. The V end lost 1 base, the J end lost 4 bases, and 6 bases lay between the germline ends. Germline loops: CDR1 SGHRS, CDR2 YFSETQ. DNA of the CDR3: TGCGCCAGCAGCTTGTTCTTGGGAAACACCATATATTTT. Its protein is CASSLFLGNTIYF. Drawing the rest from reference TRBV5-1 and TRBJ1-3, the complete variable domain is KAGVTQTPRYLIKTRGQQVTLSCSPISGHRSVSWYQQTPGQGLQFLFEYFSETQRNKGNFPGRFSGRQFSNSRSEMNVSTLELGDSALYLCASSLFLGNTIYFGEGSWLTVV.

The CDR3 protein is CASWDRGQGNTEAFF. As DNA, the CDR3 is TGCGCCAGCTGGGACAGGGGGCAAGGAAACACTGAAGCTTTCTTT. V usage is TRBV5-1 and J usage is TRBJ1-1; 12 bases line up with TRBD1. This CDR3 region has 15 residues. V was clipped by 7 bases and J by 2 bases; unmatched bases: 6. In germline, CDR1 is SGHRS, CDR2 YFSETQ. The whole variable domain, remainder taken from reference TRBV5-1 and TRBJ1-1, is KAGVTQTPRYLIKTRGQQVTLSCSPISGHRSVSWYQQTPGQGLQFLFEYFSETQRNKGNFPGRFSGRQFSNSRSEMNVSTLELGDSALYLCASWDRGQGNTEAFFGQGTRLTVV.

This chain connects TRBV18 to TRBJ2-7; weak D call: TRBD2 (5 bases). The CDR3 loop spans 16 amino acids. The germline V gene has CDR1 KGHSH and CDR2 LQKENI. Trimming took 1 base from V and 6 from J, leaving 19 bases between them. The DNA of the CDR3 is TGTGCCAGCTCACCACTCTCTATAGCCCAAGGAGGCGAGCAGTACTTC. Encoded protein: CASSPLSIAQGGEQYF.